This TCR beta chain appears in the sequencing data of a study of T cell responses to AZD1222 COVID-19 vaccine. Note on this clone: The target antigen is unknown.

Only in-frame clones appear in the TCRdb table, and some are missing; sequencing was by immunoSEQ multiplex PCR. The table records approximately 120,000 clones, 85% of them present only once. Second-dose groups at about 4 or about 12 weeks were pooled. Broader study findings: A mostly white British donor set with more females was recruited, and clonal diversity was possibly underestimated. A rise in Spike-specific TCR breadth and depth followed two AZD1222 doses. In all cases, repertoires were sampled only after the peak T cell response.

J gave up 2 bases and V 7 bases, and 15 bases lay outside the gene matches. The CDR3 is 17 residues long. Germline V gives CDR1 SGHTS, CDR2 YDEGEE. The material was peripheral blood, obtained 28 days after the second AZD1222 dose. The clonotype was recovered from an adult who received the AZD1222 COVID-19 vaccine. The rearrangement joins TRBV5-8 to TRBJ2-1; 7 bases are a match to TRBD1. CDR3 in amino acids: CASPTTIYGTAYNEQFF. The CDR3 nucleotides read TGTGCCAGCCCTACTACAATTTACGGGACAGCCTACAATGAGCAGTTCTTC. The full variable domain, its missing parts supplied by reference TRBV5-8 and TRBJ2-1, is EAGVTQSPTHLIKTRGQQATLRCSPISGHTSVYWYQQALGLGLQFLLWYDEGEERNRGNFPPRFSGRQFPNYSSELNVNALELEDSALYLCASPTTIYGTAYNEQFFGPGTRLTVL.